This T cell receptor beta chain appears in the sequencing data of a study of OX40 agonist ivuxolimab in advanced cancers. CDR3 length: 12 amino acids. Germline values: CDR1 MNHEY, CDR2 SMNVEV (reference sequence). Trimming removed 5 bases at V and 5 bases at J, with 9 bases between. Sequenced by immunoSEQ multiplex PCR; TCRdb stores in-frame clones only, minus some. There are 15,000 to 20,000 clones in the sample; roughly 88% occur only once, and 62% lies in the top ten. This clone was seen just once. The antigen remains unidentified. Study outcomes and limitations: Relative to CD4+ cells, CD8+ T cells on average had more expanded clones. The study found among the lowest clonal expansion in partial responders at 0.1-3.0 mg/kg.

The clonotype was recovered from an adult with an advanced solid tumor such as melanoma, head and neck, liver or kidney cancer. This chain links TRBV27 with TRBJ1-1, with D perhaps matching TRBD1 (6 bases). The material was CD4+ or CD8+ T cells sorted from blood, obtained in a trial of the OX40 agonist ivuxolimab. The CDR3 loop reads CASSEGGTEAFF. CDR3 coding DNA: TGTGCCAGCAGTGAGGGGGGGACTGAAGCTTTCTTT.